This entry describes one T cell receptor (beta chain). These data originate in a study of control samples from healthy donors and cancer patients. The protocol was immunoSEQ multiplex PCR, while the TCRdb copy is restricted to in-frame clones and leaves out a portion. Among about 160,000 clones listed, just under 95% were seen once. From germline, CDR1 is MNHNS and CDR2 SASEGT. This CDR3 spans 17 amino acids. Trimming removed 2 bases at V and 4 bases at J, with 20 bases between. Sequenced sample: blood. The source is a woman between 35 and 50 years old in good health. This chain joins TRBV6-1 and TRBJ1-1, with D unclear. The CDR3 DNA reads TGTGCCAGCAGTGAAACCTTCCTATCCAGTACGGGCACTGAAGCTTTCTTT. The encoded protein is CASSETFLSSTGTEAFF.